This TCR beta chain was sequenced in a study of early T cells in non-severe SARS-CoV-2 infection. In this sample, this clonotype turned up a few times. TCRdb re-called the 5' RACE reads with MiXCR, one entry per CDR3 protein. The repertoire holds about 89,000 distinct CDR3 sequences, about 15% seen once, with about 0.58% in the top ten. This sequence was found in an adult who was a healthcare worker with PCR-confirmed SARS-CoV-2 infection or an uninfected control (not recorded which). Sequenced material: whole blood.

CDR3 nucleotides: TGCAGCGTTGAAGATTGGGTCAGTCGGGTTGGGGAGCAGTTCTTC. Translation: CSVEDWVSRVGEQFF. The chain recombines TRBV29-1 with TRBJ2-1; D is unresolved. The germline CDR1 and CDR2 sequences are SQVTM and ANQGSEA. CDR3 length: 15 residues. V was pared by 0 bases and J by 10 bases, with 19 bases between.